This T cell receptor beta chain was recorded in a study of cytomegalovirus exposure and HLA in healthy donors. Overall study context: Of several hundred genotyped donors, roughly 81% grouped in the Caucasian-associated ancestry cluster.

Germline-derived CDR1 and CDR2 are SGHNT and YYREEE (reference sequence). CDR3 size: 14 residues. The V end was cut by 0 bases, the J end by 5 bases, with 11 bases between. As regards this clone: Its antigen is not known.

13 Jbeta primers and 60 Vbeta primers were used for the PCR. Sequenced by immunoSEQ multiplex PCR; TCRdb stores in-frame clones only, minus some. The sample includes about 52,000 clones. Study-level results: Productive status was seen about 87% or about 30% of the time for most TCR beta V segments in an earlier analysis. Cytomegalovirus status was reportedly diagnosed by the classifier with high sensitivity and specificity. In a later analysis, TCR beta V- and J-gene trimming was associated with a missense DCLRE1C variant.

The TCR was taken from a woman aged 55 to 70 in good health and CMV-seropositive. The rearrangement uses TRBV5-4 and TRBJ2-5; D possibly corresponds to TRBD2 (5 bases). The source material was PBMCs. CDR3 loop: CASSLAGLGETQYF. The CDR3 DNA reads as TGTGCCAGCAGCTTGGCCGGACTGGGGGAGACCCAGTACTTC. Drawing the rest from reference TRBV5-4 and TRBJ2-5, the complete variable domain is ETGVTQSPTHLIKTRGQQVTLRCSSQSGHNTVSWYQQALGQGPQFIFQYYREEENGRGNFPPRFSGLQFPNYSSELNVNALELDDSALYLCASSLAGLGETQYFGPGTRLLVL.